The sequence of this TCR beta chain was determined in a study of T cell changes during pregnancy in multiple sclerosis. Using immunoSEQ multiplex PCR, the repertoire was profiled, and TCRdb retains in-frame clones only, with some absent. The table shows 85,000 to 110,000 clones, with roughly 93% occurring only once. The germline V gene has CDR1 SGDLS and CDR2 YYNGEE. The CDR3 runs to 18 residues. V was cut by 0 bases and J by 3 bases, with 21 bases left in between. The sequencing here drew on peripheral blood, taken after pregnancy. The source of this sequence is a female donor with multiple sclerosis, enrolled in a pregnancy study. The chain employs TRBV9 and TRBJ1-1; perhaps TRBD1 as D (6 bases). This CDR3 reads CASSVAPPSGGHYTEAFF. The CDR3 nucleotides are TGTGCCAGCAGCGTAGCCCCACCATCGGGGGGACATTACACTGAAGCTTTCTTT.